This T cell receptor (beta chain) was profiled in a study of blood T cells in healthy people across ages. A second PCR of 7 to 11 cycles used a sample-barcoded 5' primer and a J-beta primer mix. TCRdb analysed the 5' RACE reads with MiXCR anew, one entry per CDR3 protein. The sample shows hundreds of thousands of distinct CDR3 sequences, 58% of them seen only once. This clonotype was recorded a few times. With a much larger clone just one base away, this may be a read error. The CDR3 has 14 residues. No fewer than 5.5 micrograms of total RNA were isolated from every sample. The clonotype was recovered from a man aged 60 to 75 in good health. Sample: blood. This sequence joins TRBV12-3 or TRBV12-4 and TRBJ2-3; 9 nucleotides line up with TRBD2. Here the CDR3 reads CAGSGGGGGDTQYF. The DNA for the CDR3 is TGTGCCGGCAGTGGCGGGGGGGGCGGAGATACGCAGTATTTT.